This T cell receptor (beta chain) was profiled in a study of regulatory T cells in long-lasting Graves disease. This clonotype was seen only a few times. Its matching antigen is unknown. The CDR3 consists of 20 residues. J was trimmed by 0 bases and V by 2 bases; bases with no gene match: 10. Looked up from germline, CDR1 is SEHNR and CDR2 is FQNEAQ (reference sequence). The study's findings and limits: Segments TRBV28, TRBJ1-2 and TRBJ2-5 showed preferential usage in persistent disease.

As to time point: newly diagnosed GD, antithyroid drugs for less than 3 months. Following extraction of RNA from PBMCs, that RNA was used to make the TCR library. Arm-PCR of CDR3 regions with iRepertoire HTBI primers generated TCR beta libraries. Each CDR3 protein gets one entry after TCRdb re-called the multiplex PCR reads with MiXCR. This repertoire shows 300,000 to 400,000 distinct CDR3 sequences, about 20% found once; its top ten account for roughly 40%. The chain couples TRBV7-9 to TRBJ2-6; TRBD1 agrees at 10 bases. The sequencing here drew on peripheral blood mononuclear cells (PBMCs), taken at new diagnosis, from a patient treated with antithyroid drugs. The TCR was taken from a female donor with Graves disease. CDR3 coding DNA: TGTGCCAGCAGCTTAATTTCCCGGGACAGGGGCTCCTCTGGGGCCAACGTCCTGACTTTC. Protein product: CASSLISRDRGSSGANVLTF.